This T cell receptor beta chain was recovered during a study of T cells in Graves' hyperthyroidism and ophthalmopathy. Study-wide findings and caveats: Ophthalmopathy was separated from stable hyperthyroidism by a 13 V-J model.

Per germline, CDR1 LNHDA and CDR2 SQIVND (reference sequence). V lost 3 bases to trimming and J lost 5 bases, with 13 bases between them. CDR3 length: 15 residues. About this clonotype: The antigen remains undetermined.

TCR beta CDR3 sequences were amplified from RNA transcripts. RT-PCR in the first round (using the HTBI primer set) targeted the TCR CDR3. TCRdb used MiXCR to reprocess the multiplex PCR reads, holding one entry per CDR3 protein. The sample consists of approximately 400,000 distinct CDR3 sequences, 11% to 15% of them appearing once. Sequencing input: blood. The TCR originated in a woman aged 60-75 years with Graves' hyperthyroidism. V is TRBV19 and J is TRBJ1-4; unclear D gene. The CDR3 spells CASSIQQASNEKLFF. The CDR3 coding sequence is TGTGCCAGTAGTATTCAGCAGGCTTCAAATGAAAAACTGTTTTTT.